This T cell receptor (beta chain) was captured in a study of blood T cells in healthy people across ages. Regarding the study as a whole: As age increased, TCR beta diversity per million T cells fell in a roughly linear fashion.

A J-beta primer mix and a sample-barcoded 5' primer were used in a second PCR of about 7 to 12 cycles. Using its own MiXCR run on the 5' RACE reads, TCRdb lists one record per CDR3 protein. The sample contains 1,800,000 or so distinct CDR3 sequences, about 39% of which appear only once. In the case of this clonotype: Its antigen remains unidentified.

The V and J ends lost 4 bases and 3 bases respectively, with 15 bases between them. CDR1 and CDR2 (germline): MNHEY, SVGAGI. This CDR3 contains 15 residues. The receptor was derived from a human donor in good health. The rearrangement joins TRBV6-5 to TRBJ1-1; perhaps TRBD1 as D (6 bases). The source material was blood. The CDR3 loop is CASSFKGVIYTEAFF. The CDR3 nucleotides are TGTGCCAGCAGTTTCAAGGGGGTAATTTACACTGAAGCTTTCTTT.